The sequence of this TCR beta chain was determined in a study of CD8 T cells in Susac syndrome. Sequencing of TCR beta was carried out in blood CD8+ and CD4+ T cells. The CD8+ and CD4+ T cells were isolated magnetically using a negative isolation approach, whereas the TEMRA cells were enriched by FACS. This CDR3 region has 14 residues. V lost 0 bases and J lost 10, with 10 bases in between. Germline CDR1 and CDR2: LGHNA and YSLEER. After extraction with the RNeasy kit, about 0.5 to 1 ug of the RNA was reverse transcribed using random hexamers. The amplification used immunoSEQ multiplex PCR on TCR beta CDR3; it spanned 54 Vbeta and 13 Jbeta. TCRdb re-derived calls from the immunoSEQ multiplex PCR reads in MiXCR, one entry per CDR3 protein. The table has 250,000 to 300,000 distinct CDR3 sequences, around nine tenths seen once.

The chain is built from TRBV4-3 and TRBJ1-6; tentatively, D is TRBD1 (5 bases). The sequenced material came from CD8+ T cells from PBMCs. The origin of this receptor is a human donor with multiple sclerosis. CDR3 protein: CASSQDREVSPLHF. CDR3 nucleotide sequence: TGCGCCAGCAGCCAAGACAGGGAAGTGTCACCCCTCCACTTT.